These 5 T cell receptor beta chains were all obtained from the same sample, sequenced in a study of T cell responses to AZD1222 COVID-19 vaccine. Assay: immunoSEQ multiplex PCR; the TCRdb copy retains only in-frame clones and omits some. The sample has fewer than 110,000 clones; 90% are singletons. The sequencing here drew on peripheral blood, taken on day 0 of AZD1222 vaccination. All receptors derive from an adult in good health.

The CDR3 coding sequence is TGTGCCAGCAGCCCACACACTGAAGCTTTCTTT. Its protein is CASSPHTEAFF. The gene calls are TRBV7-2 and TRBJ1-1; D is unclear. The ends were cut back, 5 bases at V and 3 bases at J, with 4 bases in the middle. The CDR3 totals 11 residues. CDR1 is SGHTA, CDR2 FQGNSA, per germline.

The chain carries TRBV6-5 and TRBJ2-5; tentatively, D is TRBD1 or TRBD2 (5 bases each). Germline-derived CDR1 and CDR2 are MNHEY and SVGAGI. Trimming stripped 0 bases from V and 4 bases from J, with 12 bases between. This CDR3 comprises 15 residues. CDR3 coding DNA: TGTGCCAGCAGTTACTCGCAGAACGGGGCAGAGACCCAGTACTTC. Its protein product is CASSYSQNGAETQYF.

CDR3 sequence (DNA): TGTGCCAGCAGCCGACAGGGAAACACCATATATTTT. Residues: CASSRQGNTIYF. V usage is TRBV14 and J usage is TRBJ1-3, with TRBD1 as a possible D gene (5 bases). CDR3 length: 12 amino acids. The germline V gene has CDR1 SGHDN and CDR2 FVKESK. Trimming shortened V by 4 bases and J by 4 bases, and 5 bases separated the two germline ends. Supplemented by reference TRBV14 and TRBJ1-3, the full variable domain reads EAGVTQFPSHSVIEKGQTVTLRCDPISGHDNLYWYRRVMGKEIKFLLHFVKESKQDESGMPNNRFLAERTGGTYSTLKVQPAELEDSGVYFCASSRQGNTIYFGEGSWLTVV.

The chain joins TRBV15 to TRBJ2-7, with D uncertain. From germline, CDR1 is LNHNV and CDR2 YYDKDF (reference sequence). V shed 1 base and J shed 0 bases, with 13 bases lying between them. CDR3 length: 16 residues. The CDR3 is CATSRARLPSSYEQYF. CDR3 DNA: TGTGCCACCAGCAGAGCCCGGCTGCCGAGCTCCTACGAGCAGTACTTC.

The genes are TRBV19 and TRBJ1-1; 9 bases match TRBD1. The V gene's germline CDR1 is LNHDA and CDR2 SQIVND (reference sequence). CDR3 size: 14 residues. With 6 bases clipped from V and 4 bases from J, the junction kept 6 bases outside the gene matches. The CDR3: CASRRDRVVTEAFF. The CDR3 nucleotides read TGTGCCAGTAGGAGGGACAGGGTTGTCACTGAAGCTTTCTTT.